This TCR beta chain was profiled in a study of beta chain features in type 1 diabetes. The V gene lost 1 base and the J gene lost 5 bases, with 7 bases spanning the gap. This CDR3 is 13 amino acids long. Germline CDR1 SGHNT, CDR2 YYREEE (reference sequence). Populations obtained by sorting all exceeded 95% purity. Sequencing targeted expressed TCRB transcripts, as all isolated RNA had been reverse transcribed. TCRdb's table, derived via immunoSEQ multiplex PCR, lists solely in-frame clones and lacks some. The top ten clones hold under 0.9% of a sample with about 40,000 clones, around half of them seen once.

This TCR was sampled from a woman aged 18-29 years in good health. The sample was central memory CD4+ T cells from blood. V gene TRBV5-4 combines with J gene TRBJ2-1, with D tentatively TRBD2 (6 bases). CDR3 protein: CASSLPGDNEQFF. The CDR3 nucleotides are TGTGCCAGCAGCTTGCCGGGGGACAATGAGCAGTTCTTC.